The T cell receptor beta chain described here comes from a study of blood T cell repertoires in COVID-19. The V segment lost 4 bases and the J segment 2 bases; nucleotides outside the gene matches: 8. CDR1 and CDR2 from the germline V gene are SGHDT and YYEEEE. This CDR3 contains 15 residues. Donors were grouped by their self-reported clinical history. Donors of Cohort 3 who recovered were those that had two negative PCRs, clearance, or symptom resolution. The repertoire was sequenced with immunoSEQ multiplex PCR; TCRdb's copy has only in-frame clones and lacks some. This table has 160,000 or so clones, roughly 84% appearing once.

The rearrangement links TRBV5-6 to TRBJ2-7; TRBD1 aligns across 8 bases. The receptor's source is a man in his sixties who had recovered from COVID-19. The material sequenced was PBMCs or T cells enriched from blood (not recorded which). CDR3 sequence: CASSTGQGNPYEQYF. The CDR3 DNA follows: TGTGCCAGCAGCACCGGACAGGGTAACCCCTACGAGCAGTACTTC.